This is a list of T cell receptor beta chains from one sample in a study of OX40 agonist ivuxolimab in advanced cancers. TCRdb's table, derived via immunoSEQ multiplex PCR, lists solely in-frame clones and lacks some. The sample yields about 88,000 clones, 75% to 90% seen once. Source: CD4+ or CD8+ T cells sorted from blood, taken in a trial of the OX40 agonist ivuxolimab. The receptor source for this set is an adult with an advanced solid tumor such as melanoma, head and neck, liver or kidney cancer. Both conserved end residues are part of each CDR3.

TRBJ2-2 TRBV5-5 CASSWSAGGTTGELFF
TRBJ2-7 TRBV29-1 CSVAGQPIYEQYF
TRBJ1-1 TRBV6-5 CASLSSWGAVDAFF
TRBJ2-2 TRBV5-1 CASSSGLAGGPGNTGELFF
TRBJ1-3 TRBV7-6 CASSLVFSGNTIYF
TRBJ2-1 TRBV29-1 CSVGSIQWNPHEQFF
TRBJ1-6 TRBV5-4 CASSPDRVSYNSPLHF
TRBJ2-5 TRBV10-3 CANSNRVGETQYF
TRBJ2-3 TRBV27 CASSSPARQAADTQYF
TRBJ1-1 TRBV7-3 CASSLMVSNTEAFF
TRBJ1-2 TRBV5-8 CASSYGGAGYGYTF
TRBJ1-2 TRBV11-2 CASSFEGYGYTF
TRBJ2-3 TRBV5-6 CASSLAAGITDTQYF
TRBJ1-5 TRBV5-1 CASSVGTEWNNQPQHF